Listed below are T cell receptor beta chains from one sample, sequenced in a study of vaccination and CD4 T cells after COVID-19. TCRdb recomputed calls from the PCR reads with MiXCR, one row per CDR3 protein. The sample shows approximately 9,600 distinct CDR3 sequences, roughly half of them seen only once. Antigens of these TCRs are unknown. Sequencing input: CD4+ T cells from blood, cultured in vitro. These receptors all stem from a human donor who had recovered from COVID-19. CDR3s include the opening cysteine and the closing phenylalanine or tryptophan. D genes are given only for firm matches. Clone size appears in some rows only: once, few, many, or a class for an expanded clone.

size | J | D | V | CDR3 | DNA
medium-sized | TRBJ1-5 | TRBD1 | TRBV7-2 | CASSSRGGSQPQHF | TGTGCCAGCAGCTCCCGAGGGGGCAGTCAGCCCCAGCATTTT
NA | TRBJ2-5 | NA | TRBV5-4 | CATHRYQETQYF | TGTGCAACACACCGGTACCAAGAGACCCAGTACTTC
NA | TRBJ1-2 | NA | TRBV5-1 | CASSLAAGANYGYTF | TGCGCCAGCAGCTTGGCGGCAGGTGCTAACTATGGCTACACCTTC
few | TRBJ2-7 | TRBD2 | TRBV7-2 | CASSLVASGGFSYEQYF | TGTGCCAGCAGCTTAGTCGCTAGCGGGGGGTTCTCCTACGAGCAGTACTTC
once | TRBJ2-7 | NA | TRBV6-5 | CASSYLPPRREQYF | TGTGCCAGCAGTTACCTCCCCCCGAGGCGCGAGCAGTACTTC
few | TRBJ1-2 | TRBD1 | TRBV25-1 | CASSARGTVPYYGYTF | TGTGCCAGCAGTGCCAGGGGGACGGTGCCTTACTATGGCTACACCTTC
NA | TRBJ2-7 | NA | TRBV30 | CASHRSLADEQYF | TGTGCCTCTCACCGGTCCCTAGCCGACGAGCAGTACTTC
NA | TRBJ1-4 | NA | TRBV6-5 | CASSYSTLNKKLFF | TGTGCCAGCAGTTACTCTACCCTCAATAAAAAACTGTTTTTT
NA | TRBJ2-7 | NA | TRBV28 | CASRPGGGDSYEQYF | TGTGCCAGCAGACCAGGGGGGGGTGACTCCTACGAGCAGTACTTC
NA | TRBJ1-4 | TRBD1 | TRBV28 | CATKEGRPGGEKLFF | TGTGCCACCAAGGAGGGGCGCCCAGGGGGTGAAAAACTGTTTTTT
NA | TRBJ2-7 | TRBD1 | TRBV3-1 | CASSRPKSGTGTGEQYF | TGTGCCAGCAGTCGACCTAAGTCCGGGACAGGGACCGGCGAGCAGTACTTC
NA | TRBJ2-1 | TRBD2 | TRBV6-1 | CASKGLAGSSSYNEQFF | TGTGCCAGCAAGGGACTAGCGGGGTCGAGCTCCTACAATGAGCAGTTCTTC
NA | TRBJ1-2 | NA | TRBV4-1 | CASSQVAPFNYGYTF | TGCGCCAGCAGCCAAGTGGCACCATTTAACTATGGCTACACCTTC
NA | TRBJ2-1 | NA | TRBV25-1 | CASSESWGSSYNEQFF | TGTGCCAGCAGTGAGAGCTGGGGTAGCTCCTACAATGAGCAGTTCTTC
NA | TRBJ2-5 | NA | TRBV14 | CASSQGSQETQYF | TGTGCCAGCAGCCAAGGGAGCCAAGAGACCCAGTACTTC
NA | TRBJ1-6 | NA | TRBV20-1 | CSAREGSGSPLHF | TGCAGTGCTAGAGAGGGATCCGGTTCACCCCTCCACTTT
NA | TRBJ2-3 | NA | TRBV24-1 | CATSDLGGTDTQYF | TGTGCCACCAGTGATTTAGGGGGAACAGATACGCAGTATTTT
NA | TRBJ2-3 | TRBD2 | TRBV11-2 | CASTESGTRSTDTQYF | TGTGCCAGCACCGAAAGCGGGACTAGAAGCACAGATACGCAGTATTTT
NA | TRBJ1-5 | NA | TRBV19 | CASSTAVGETNRHF | TGTGCCAGTAGTACAGCGGTCGGGGAAACAAACAGGCATTTT
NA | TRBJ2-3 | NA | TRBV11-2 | CASSSGSRGTQYF | TGTGCCAGCAGCTCCGGATCACGAGGTACGCAGTATTTT
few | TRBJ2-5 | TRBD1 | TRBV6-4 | CASSRRPGQDHQETQYF | TGTGCCAGCAGTAGGCGACCGGGACAGGACCACCAAGAGACCCAGTACTTC
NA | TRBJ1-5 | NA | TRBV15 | CATSRDRFYQPQHF | TGTGCCACCAGCAGGGACAGATTTTATCAGCCCCAGCATTTT
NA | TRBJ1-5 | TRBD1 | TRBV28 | CASSTGTVNQPQHF | TGTGCCAGCAGCACCGGGACAGTAAATCAGCCCCAGCATTTT
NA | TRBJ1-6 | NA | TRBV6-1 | CASSERYNSPLHF | TGTGCCAGCAGTGAACGCTATAATTCACCCCTCCACTTT
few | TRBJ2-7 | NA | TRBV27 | CASCLGAGLEQYF | TGTGCCAGTTGTTTGGGGGCTGGCCTGGAGCAGTACTTC
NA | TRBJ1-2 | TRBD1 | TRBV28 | CASSFSGQLYGYTF | TGTGCCAGCAGTTTTTCGGGACAGCTCTATGGCTACACCTTC